The T cell receptor (beta chain) described here comes from a study of CD8+ T cells in alopecia areata. Study findings and constraints: The study found higher clonality in lesional than normal scalp, especially in alopecia totalis/universalis. When scalp samples are sequenced, resident alphabeta T cells of normal skin are also captured. Compared with mice, patients displayed less clear TCR sharing, possibly for HLA-related reasons.

As for this clone: Its antigen is as yet unknown. The genes are named according to mouse. The missing CDR3 end, 4 residues past where the read stops, is filled in from the germline J gene.

Cells pooled from cutaneous lymph nodes were sorted on CD4, CD8alpha, NKG2D, NKG2ACE and other markers. Reverse transcribed after extraction, RNA yielded cDNA as the sequencing template. The table came from immunoSEQ multiplex PCR; TCRdb's copy has only in-frame clones and leaves some out. The sample gives more than 250,000 clones, none seen only once, and the top ten clones hold about 1.1%. CDR1 NNHNN and CDR2 SYGAGS come from the germline V gene (reference sequence). This CDR3 has 14 residues. V was pared by 0 bases and J by 0 bases, with 5 bases between. This TCR was recovered from a C3H/HeJ mouse with alopecia areata. Strain MHC haplotype: H2-k. The chain is built from TRBV13-2 and TRBJ2-3; D unresolved. Input material: CD4+ T cells sorted from a lymph node. CDR3 DNA, as far as it was read: TGTGCCAGCGGTGATGCCAGGAGTGCAGAA. Protein product: CASGDARSAE. The complete CDR3 reads CASGDARSAETLYF.